A single sample gave rise to the 2 T cell receptor beta chains below, sequenced in a study of tumor and adjacent non-tumor tissue in lung cancer. This sample's RNA came from whole unsorted tissue. Distant lung tissue was collected more than 3 cm away from the tumor edge. Three rounds of nested PCR, following a modified ARM-PCR protocol, produced the TCRbeta library. TCRdb ran MiXCR on the multiplex PCR reads and lists one entry per CDR3 protein. The sample consists of around 40,000 distinct CDR3 sequences, roughly 60% of them appearing once. Sequencing was performed on distant non-tumor lung tissue. The source of these receptors is a man over 45 with non-small cell lung cancer.

The rearrangement links TRBV19 to TRBJ2-3; 9 nucleotides line up with TRBD1. The CDR3 has 15 residues. In germline, CDR1 is LNHDA, CDR2 SQIVND (reference sequence). V was pared by 6 bases and J by 3 bases, with 7 bases of the junction left unmatched. The CDR3 loop is CASSDRDRETDTQYF. CDR3 sequence (DNA): TGTGCCAGTAGCGATCGGGACAGGGAGACAGATACGCAGTATTTT.

This clonotype was detected many times. This chain joins TRBV29-1 and TRBJ1-1; 7 bases align to TRBD1. Germline CDR1 reads SQVTM; CDR2 reads ANQGSEA. Trimming removed 7 bases from V and 4 bases from J; junction bases left unmatched: 9. The CDR3 covers 13 residues. The CDR3 coding sequence is TGCAGCGCCTCAGGGGGAGTCGGCACTGAAGCTTTCTTT. Translated, it gives CSASGGVGTEAFF.